The 18 T cell receptor beta chains presented below share a single source sample, sequenced in a study of cytomegalovirus exposure and HLA in healthy donors. The PCR employed 60 Vbeta primers together with 13 Jbeta primers. Profiled with immunoSEQ multiplex PCR; TCRdb holds only in-frame clones, not every one. This table has about 230,000 clones, roughly 73% appearing once. The sequenced material came from PBMCs. These receptors were taken from a boy between 10 and 17 years old in good health and CMV-seronegative.

V is TRBV7-9 and J is TRBJ2-7; 7 nucleotides align to TRBD1. CDR3 size: 14 residues. The germline gives CDR1 SEHNR, CDR2 FQNEAQ (reference sequence). V lost 3 bases and J lost 3; bases outside the gene matches: 5. This CDR3 is CASSFRQGIYEQYF. The CDR3 coding sequence is TGTGCCAGCAGCTTTAGACAGGGAATCTACGAGCAGTACTTC. The full variable domain, its missing parts supplied by reference TRBV7-9 and TRBJ2-7, is DTGVSQNPRHKITKRGQNVTFRCDPISEHNRLYWYRQTLGQGPEFLTYFQNEAQLEKSRLLSDRFSAERPKGSFSTLEIQRTEQGDSAMYLCASSFRQGIYEQYFGPGTRLTVT.

V gene TRBV5-1 combines with J gene TRBJ2-1; TRBD2 agrees at 7 bases. Germline CDR1 and CDR2: SGHRS and YFSETQ. There are 21 residues in the CDR3. V gave up 0 bases and J gave up 2 bases; unmatched junction bases: 20. CDR3 amino acids: CASSLARQGRGAGLAYNEQFF. The CDR3, as DNA: TGCGCCAGCAGCTTGGCCAGGCAGGGAAGGGGAGCGGGGCTAGCCTACAATGAGCAGTTCTTC.

The genes are TRBV7-9 and TRBJ2-1; 9 nucleotides line up with TRBD1. Per the germline V gene, CDR1 is SEHNR and CDR2 is FQNEAQ (reference sequence). This CDR3 comprises 15 residues. The J segment lost 4 bases and the V segment lost 3 bases, leaving 4 bases of the junction unmatched. In nucleotides, the CDR3 is TGTGCCAGCAGCTTTACGGGACAGGGATACAATGAGCAGTTCTTC. Translating gives CASSFTGQGYNEQFF.

A note on this clone: This sample includes further DNA sequences coding for the same CDR3. The chain recombines TRBV18 with TRBJ1-4; 9 positions agree with TRBD1. There are 14 residues in the CDR3. Germline V gene lookup returns CDR1 KGHSH and CDR2 LQKENI. V gave up 3 bases and J gave up 5 bases; unmatched junction bases: 1. CDR3 DNA: TGTGCCAGCTCACCGGGGACAGGGAATGAAAAACTGTTTTTT. It encodes CASSPGTGNEKLFF. The full variable domain, rest sourced from reference TRBV18 and TRBJ1-4, is NAGVMQNPRHLVRRRGQEARLRCSPMKGHSHVYWYRQLPEEGLKFMVYLQKENIIDESGMPKERFSAEFPKEGPSILRIQQVVRGDSAAYFCASSPGTGNEKLFFGSGTQLSVL.

The chain carries TRBV6-5 and TRBJ2-7, with D hard to call. The CDR3 is 13 amino acids. V lost 0 bases and J 3 bases, leaving 6 bases between the germline ends. The V gene's germline CDR1 is MNHEY and CDR2 SVGAGI. CDR3 in DNA: TGTGCCAGCAGTTACTCTTGGCACTACGAGCAGTACTTC. Translation: CASSYSWHYEQYF.

The CDR3 bases are TGTGCCAGCAGTGCCCGGGACAGCGGTAATGAAAAACTGTTTTTT. It translates to CASSARDSGNEKLFF. The J gene is TRBJ1-4, the V gene TRBV6-4; TRBD1 aligns across 7 bases. The CDR3 has 15 amino acids. Germline loops: CDR1 MRHNA, CDR2 SNTAGT. The V segment lost 4 bases and the J segment 4 bases; nucleotides outside the gene matches: 6.

This clone was recorded once. The rearrangement links TRBV5-1 to TRBJ2-7, with 10 bases aligning to TRBD1. This CDR3 is 13 amino acids long. CDR1 is SGHRS and CDR2 is YFSETQ in the germline V gene. V dropped 6 bases and J dropped 2; count of bases not matched to a gene: 2. CDR3 sequence: CASTGTGAYEQYF. Written as DNA, the CDR3 is TGCGCCAGCACGGGGACAGGGGCCTACGAGCAGTACTTC. The whole variable domain, remainder taken from reference TRBV5-1 and TRBJ2-7, is KAGVTQTPRYLIKTRGQQVTLSCSPISGHRSVSWYQQTPGQGLQFLFEYFSETQRNKGNFPGRFSGRQFSNSRSEMNVSTLELGDSALYLCASTGTGAYEQYFGPGTRLTVT.

The chain links TRBV7-3 to TRBJ2-1; TRBD2 might be the D (5 bases). The germline V and J ends were trimmed by 3 bases and 7 bases, with 10 bases remaining between them. This CDR3 has 13 residues. Germline V gene data show CDR1 as SGHTA and CDR2 as FQGTGA. The CDR3 spells CASSFTRGNEQFF. CDR3 nucleotide sequence: TGTGCCAGCAGCTTTACTCGGGGAAATGAGCAGTTCTTC.

J is TRBJ2-1 and V is TRBV10-3; 14 nucleotides agree with TRBD2. CDR3 size: 14 residues. V shed 6 bases and J 15 bases; nucleotides not matched to a gene: 10. Per the germline V gene, CDR1 is ENHRY and CDR2 is SYGVKD. The CDR3 sequence: CAIRPGTSGSVAFF. DNA of the CDR3: TGTGCCATCAGGCCCGGGACTAGCGGGAGTGTTGCGTTCTTC.

The J gene is TRBJ1-1, the V gene TRBV11-2, with D unclear. V was cut by 3 bases and J by 1 base, with 15 bases left in between. Germline assignment: CDR1 SGHAT and CDR2 FQNNGV. This CDR3 contains 16 residues. CDR3: CASSFWEKNENTEAFF. The CDR3 DNA is TGTGCCAGCAGCTTTTGGGAGAAGAATGAGAACACTGAAGCTTTCTTT.

The chain uses TRBV6-1 and TRBJ1-5, with 9 bases aligning to TRBD1. From germline, CDR1 is MNHNS and CDR2 SASEGT. The CDR3 is 15 residues long. V lost 4 bases, J lost 4 bases, and 5 bases stayed unmatched. This CDR3 reads CASSGSTGGNQPQHF. The CDR3 DNA sequence: TGTGCCAGCAGTGGATCGACAGGGGGGAATCAGCCCCAGCATTTT.

This rearrangement joins TRBV7-9 to TRBJ2-1; D is unclear. The CDR3 has 12 amino acids. From germline, CDR1 is SEHNR and CDR2 FQNEAQ (reference sequence). Trimming left V 7 bases short and J 8 bases short, with 12 bases between. The CDR3 DNA follows: TGTGCCAGCACCCCCGGCGGCTATGAGCAGTTCTTC. Encoded protein: CASTPGGYEQFF.

This clone appeared a few times. This chain uses TRBV10-2 with TRBJ2-5; 7 bases are a match to TRBD2. The J call may be incorrect, as the DNA end agrees better with TRBJ2-7. Germline CDR1 is WSHSY and CDR2 is SAAADI. The CDR3 has 13 amino acids. This chain's CDR3 is CASKGLERNEQYF. The CDR3 DNA reads as TGCGCCAGCAAAGGACTAGAGAGAAACGAGCAGTACTTC.

V usage is TRBV5-4 and J usage is TRBJ2-7; D remains unclear. The CDR3 spans 14 residues. Per germline, CDR1 SGHNT and CDR2 YYREEE (reference sequence). The ends were cut back, 4 bases at V and 4 bases at J, with 15 bases in the middle. CDR3: CASSSQGAAYEQYF. The CDR3 bases are TGTGCCAGCAGCAGCCAAGGCGCGGCGTACGAGCAGTACTTC.

The V gene is TRBV18, the J gene TRBJ2-7, with D unclear. Germline values: CDR1 KGHSH, CDR2 LQKENI. The CDR3 extends over 14 amino acids. V gave up 3 bases and J gave up 1 base, with 10 bases separating them. In DNA, the CDR3 is TGTGCCAGCTCACCCCTTCAGGATTCCTACGAGCAGTACTTC. It translates to CASSPLQDSYEQYF. Looking up the rest from reference TRBV18 and TRBJ2-7 gives the full variable domain: NAGVMQNPRHLVRRRGQEARLRCSPMKGHSHVYWYRQLPEEGLKFMVYLQKENIIDESGMPKERFSAEFPKEGPSILRIQQVVRGDSAAYFCASSPLQDSYEQYFGPGTRLTVT.

This sequence joins TRBV27 and TRBJ2-7; 15 bases line up with TRBD2. V lost 3 bases to trimming and J lost 3 bases; unmatched junction nucleotides: 12. Germline CDR1 and CDR2: MNHEY and SMNVEV (reference sequence). This CDR3 spans 19 amino acids. The CDR3 coding sequence is TGTGCCAGCAGTTTGCGTGGACTAGCGGGAGGGCCCCAGGGCTACGAGCAGTACTTC. Translation gives CASSLRGLAGGPQGYEQYF.

The gene calls are TRBV4-2 and TRBJ2-2; tentatively, D is TRBD2 (6 bases). This CDR3 has 15 amino acids. Trimming removed 1 base at V and 0 bases at J, with 6 bases between. Germline V lookup: CDR1 LGHNA, CDR2 YNFKEQ. Written as DNA, the CDR3 is TGTGCCAGCAGCCAAGCGGGAGCGAACACCGGGGAGCTGTTTTTT. This sequence encodes CASSQAGANTGELFF.

The V gene is TRBV19, the J gene TRBJ2-5, with D maybe TRBD2 (6 bases). Germline lookup yields CDR1 LNHDA and CDR2 SQIVND (reference sequence). Trimming left V 3 bases short and J 5 bases short, with 10 bases between. This CDR3 region has 13 residues. The CDR3 spells CASSIPGRETQYF. For the CDR3, the DNA is TGTGCCAGTAGTATCCCGGGGAGGGAGACCCAGTACTTC.